This T cell receptor (beta chain) stems from a study of T-cell memory formation after mild COVID-19. MiXCR, run by TCRdb on the 5' RACE reads, gives a single entry per CDR3 protein. The sample records approximately 340,000 distinct CDR3 sequences, 10% to 15% being singletons. The CDR3 has 13 residues. V gave up 3 bases and J gave up 7 bases, with 9 bases separating them. Germline values: CDR1 SGHNT, CDR2 YENEEA. Material: PBMCs or a T cell subset sorted from them (not recorded which). The sequence derives from a man aged 18 to 30 who had mild COVID-19 (a few samples of this study predate the infection). Cell type and time point are not known. The V and J genes are TRBV11-3 and TRBJ2-2; D remains unclear. The CDR3 coding sequence is TGTGCCAGCAGCTTGTCGGACGGCGGGGAGCTGTTTTTT. It translates to CASSLSDGGELFF.